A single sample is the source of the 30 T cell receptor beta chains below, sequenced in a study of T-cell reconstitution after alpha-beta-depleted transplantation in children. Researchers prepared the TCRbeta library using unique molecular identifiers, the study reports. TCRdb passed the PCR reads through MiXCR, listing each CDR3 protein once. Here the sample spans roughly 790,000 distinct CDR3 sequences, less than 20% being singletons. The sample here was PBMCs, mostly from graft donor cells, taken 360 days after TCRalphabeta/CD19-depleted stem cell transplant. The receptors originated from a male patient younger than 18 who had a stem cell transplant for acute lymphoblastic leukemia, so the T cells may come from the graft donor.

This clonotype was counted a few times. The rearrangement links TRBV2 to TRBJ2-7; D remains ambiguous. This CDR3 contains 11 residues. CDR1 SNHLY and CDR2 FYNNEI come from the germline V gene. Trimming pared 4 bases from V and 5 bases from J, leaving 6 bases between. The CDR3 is CASSGGNEQYF. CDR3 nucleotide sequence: TGTGCCAGCAGTGGCGGCAACGAGCAGTACTTC.

The CDR3 region has the DNA TGTGCCAGCAGTTACCAGGGCTACACTGAAGCTTTCTTT. Its translation: CASSYQGYTEAFF. The gene calls are TRBV6-5 and TRBJ1-1, with D possibly being TRBD1 (5 bases). The CDR3 spans 13 residues. CDR1 MNHEY and CDR2 SVGAGI come from the germline V gene. The ends were cut back, 2 bases at V and 3 bases at J, with 7 bases in the middle.

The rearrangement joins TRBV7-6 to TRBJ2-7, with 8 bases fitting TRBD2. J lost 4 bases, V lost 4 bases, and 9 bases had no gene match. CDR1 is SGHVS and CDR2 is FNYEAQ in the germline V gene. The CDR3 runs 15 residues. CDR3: CASSSGGSGTYEQYF. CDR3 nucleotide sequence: TGTGCCAGCAGCTCGGGTGGTAGCGGGACGTACGAGCAGTACTTC.

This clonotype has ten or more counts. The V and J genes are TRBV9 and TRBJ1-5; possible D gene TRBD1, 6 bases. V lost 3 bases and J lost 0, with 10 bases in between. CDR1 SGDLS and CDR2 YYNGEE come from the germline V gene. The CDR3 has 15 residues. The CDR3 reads CASSEDSNSNQPQHF. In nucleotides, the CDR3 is TGTGCCAGCAGCGAGGACAGCAATAGCAATCAGCCCCAGCATTTT.

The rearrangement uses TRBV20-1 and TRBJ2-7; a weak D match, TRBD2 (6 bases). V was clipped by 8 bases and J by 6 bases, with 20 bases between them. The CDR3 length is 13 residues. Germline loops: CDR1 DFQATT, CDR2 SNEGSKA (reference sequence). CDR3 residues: CSWRAHPLGEQYF. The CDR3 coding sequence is TGCAGTTGGAGGGCCCACCCCTTGGGCGAGCAGTACTTC.

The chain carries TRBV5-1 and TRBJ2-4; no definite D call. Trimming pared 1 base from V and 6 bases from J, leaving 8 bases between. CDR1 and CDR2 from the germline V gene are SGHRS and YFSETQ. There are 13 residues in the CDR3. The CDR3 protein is CASSLSSLNIQYF. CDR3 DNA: TGCGCCAGCAGCTTGAGTAGTTTAAACATTCAGTACTTC.

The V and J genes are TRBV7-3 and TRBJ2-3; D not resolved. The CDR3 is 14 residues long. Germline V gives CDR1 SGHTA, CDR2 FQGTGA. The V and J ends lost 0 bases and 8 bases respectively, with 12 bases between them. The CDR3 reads CASSLTPRVGTQYF. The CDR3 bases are TGTGCCAGCAGCTTAACTCCCCGGGTCGGTACGCAGTATTTT.

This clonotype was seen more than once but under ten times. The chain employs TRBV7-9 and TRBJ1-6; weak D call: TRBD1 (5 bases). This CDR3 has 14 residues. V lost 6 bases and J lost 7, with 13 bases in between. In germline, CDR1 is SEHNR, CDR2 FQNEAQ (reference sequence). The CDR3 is CASRPGRSNSPLHF. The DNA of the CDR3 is TGTGCCAGCAGGCCGGGACGTTCGAATTCACCCCTCCACTTT.

The CDR3 sequence: CASSQDPPGQGAREQYF. CDR3 nucleotide sequence: TGTGCCAGCAGCCAAGATCCGCCGGGACAGGGGGCAAGGGAGCAGTACTTC. The chain uses TRBV4-2 and TRBJ2-7; 12 bases agree with TRBD1. Germline V gives CDR1 LGHNA, CDR2 YNFKEQ. There are 17 residues in the CDR3. The V gene end was trimmed by 0 bases and the J gene end by 7 bases; junction bases not matched to a gene: 10.

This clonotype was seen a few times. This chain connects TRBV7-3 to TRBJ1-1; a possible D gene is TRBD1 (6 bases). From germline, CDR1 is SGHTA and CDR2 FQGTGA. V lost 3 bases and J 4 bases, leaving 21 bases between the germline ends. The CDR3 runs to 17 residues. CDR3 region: CASSFLGAGRLATEAFF. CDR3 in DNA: TGTGCCAGCAGCTTTCTGGGGGCAGGGAGGTTGGCCACTGAAGCTTTCTTT.

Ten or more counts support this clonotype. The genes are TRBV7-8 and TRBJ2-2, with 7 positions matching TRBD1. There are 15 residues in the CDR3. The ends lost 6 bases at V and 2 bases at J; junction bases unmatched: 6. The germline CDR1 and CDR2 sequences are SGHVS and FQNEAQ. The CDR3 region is CASRDWDRNTGELFF. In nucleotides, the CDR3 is TGTGCCAGCAGGGACTGGGACAGAAACACCGGGGAGCTGTTTTTT.

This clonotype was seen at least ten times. The CDR3 DNA follows: TGTGCCACCAGTGATTTGCGTCTTCCTAGCACAGATACGCAGTATTTT. As protein: CATSDLRLPSTDTQYF. This rearrangement joins TRBV24-1 to TRBJ2-3; D is uncertain. V lost 0 bases and J lost 0, with 9 bases in between. Germline-derived CDR1 and CDR2 are KGHDR and SFDVKD. This CDR3 region has 16 residues.

The CDR3 reads CASSLQGGMRETQYF. CDR3 in DNA: TGCGCCAGCAGCTTGCAGGGAGGAATGAGGGAGACCCAGTACTTC. The chain combines TRBV5-1 with TRBJ2-5; TRBD2 might be the D (6 bases). The germline V gene has CDR1 SGHRS and CDR2 YFSETQ. The V gene lost 1 base and the J gene lost 5 bases, with 15 bases spanning the gap. This CDR3 has 15 amino acids.

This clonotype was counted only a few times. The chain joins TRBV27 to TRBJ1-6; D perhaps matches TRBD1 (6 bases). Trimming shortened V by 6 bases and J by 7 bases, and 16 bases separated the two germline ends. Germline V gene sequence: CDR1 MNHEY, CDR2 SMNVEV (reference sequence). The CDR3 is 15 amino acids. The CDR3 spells CASRPEQGRNSPLHF. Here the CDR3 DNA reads TGTGCCAGCAGGCCGGAACAGGGTCGCAATTCACCCCTCCACTTT.

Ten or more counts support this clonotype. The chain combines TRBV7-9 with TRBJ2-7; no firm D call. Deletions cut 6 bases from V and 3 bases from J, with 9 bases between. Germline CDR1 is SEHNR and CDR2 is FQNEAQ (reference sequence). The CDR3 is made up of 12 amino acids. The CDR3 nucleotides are TGTGCCAGCAGGCTCGATGTCTACGAGCAGTACTTC. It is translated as CASRLDVYEQYF.

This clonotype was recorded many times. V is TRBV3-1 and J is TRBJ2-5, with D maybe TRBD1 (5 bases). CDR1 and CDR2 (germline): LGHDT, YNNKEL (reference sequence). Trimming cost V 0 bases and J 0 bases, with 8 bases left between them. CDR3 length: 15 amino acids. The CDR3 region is CASSQDIQDQETQYF. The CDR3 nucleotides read TGTGCCAGCAGCCAAGATATACAGGACCAAGAGACCCAGTACTTC.

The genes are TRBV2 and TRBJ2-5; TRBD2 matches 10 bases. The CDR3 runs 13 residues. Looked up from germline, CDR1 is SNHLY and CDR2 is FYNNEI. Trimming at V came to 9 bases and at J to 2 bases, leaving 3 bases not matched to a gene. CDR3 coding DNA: TGTGCCAGACGGACTAGCGGTCAAGAGACCCAGTACTTC. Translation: CARRTSGQETQYF.

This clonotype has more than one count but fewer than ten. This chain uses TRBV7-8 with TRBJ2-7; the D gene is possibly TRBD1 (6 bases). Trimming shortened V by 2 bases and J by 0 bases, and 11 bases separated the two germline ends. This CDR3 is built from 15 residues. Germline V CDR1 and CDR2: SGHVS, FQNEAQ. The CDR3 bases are TGTGCCAGCAGCTTAAAAGGGGGTAGCTCCTACGAGCAGTACTTC. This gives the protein CASSLKGGSSYEQYF. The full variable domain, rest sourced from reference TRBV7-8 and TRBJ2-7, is GAGVSQSPRYKVAKRGQDVALRCDPISGHVSLFWYQQALGQGPEFLTYFQNEAQLDKSGLPSDRFFAERPEGSVSTLKIQRTQQEDSAVYLCASSLKGGSSYEQYFGPGTRLTVT.

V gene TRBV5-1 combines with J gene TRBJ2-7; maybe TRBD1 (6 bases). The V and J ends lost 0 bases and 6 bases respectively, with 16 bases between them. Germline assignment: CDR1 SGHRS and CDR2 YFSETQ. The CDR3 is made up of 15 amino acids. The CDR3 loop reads CASSLEGVSPGEQYF. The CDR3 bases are TGCGCCAGCAGCTTGGAGGGGGTTTCCCCTGGCGAGCAGTACTTC. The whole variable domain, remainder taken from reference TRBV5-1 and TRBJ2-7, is KAGVTQTPRYLIKTRGQQVTLSCSPISGHRSVSWYQQTPGQGLQFLFEYFSETQRNKGNFPGRFSGRQFSNSRSEMNVSTLELGDSALYLCASSLEGVSPGEQYFGPGTRLTVT.

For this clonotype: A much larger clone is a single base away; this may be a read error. For the CDR3, the DNA is TGTGCCAGCAGCCCTCAGGGGATCGGGGATGAAGAACTGTTTTTT. It yields the protein CASSPQGIGDEELFF. The chain uses TRBV7-8 and TRBJ1-4, with D possibly matching TRBD1 (6 bases). Looked up from germline, CDR1 is SGHVS and CDR2 is FQNEAQ. The CDR3 covers 15 residues.

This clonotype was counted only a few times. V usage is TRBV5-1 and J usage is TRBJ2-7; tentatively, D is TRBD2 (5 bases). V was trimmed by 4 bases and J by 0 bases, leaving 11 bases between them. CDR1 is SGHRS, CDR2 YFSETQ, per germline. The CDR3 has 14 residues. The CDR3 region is CASSLAPPSYEQYF. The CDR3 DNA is TGCGCCAGCAGCCTAGCCCCCCCCTCCTACGAGCAGTACTTC.

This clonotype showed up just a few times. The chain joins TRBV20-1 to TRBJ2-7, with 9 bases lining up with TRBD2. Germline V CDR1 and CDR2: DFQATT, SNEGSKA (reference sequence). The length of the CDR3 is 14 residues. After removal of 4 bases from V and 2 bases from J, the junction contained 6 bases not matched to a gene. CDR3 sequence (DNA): TGCAGTGCTACCCGCGGGGGGGATACCTACGAGCAGTACTTC. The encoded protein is CSATRGGDTYEQYF.

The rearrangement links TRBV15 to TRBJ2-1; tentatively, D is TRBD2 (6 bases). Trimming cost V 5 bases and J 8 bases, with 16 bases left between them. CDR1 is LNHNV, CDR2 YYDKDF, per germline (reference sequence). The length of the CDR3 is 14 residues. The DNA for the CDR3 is TGTGCCACCAGCGCCTGGCGGGATAGGGATGAGCAGTTCTTC. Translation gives CATSAWRDRDEQFF.

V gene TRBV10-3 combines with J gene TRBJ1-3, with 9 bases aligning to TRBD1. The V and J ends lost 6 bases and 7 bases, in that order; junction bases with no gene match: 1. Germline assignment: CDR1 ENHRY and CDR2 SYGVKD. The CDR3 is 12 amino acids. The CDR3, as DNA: TGTGCCATCAGCGGACAGGGGAACACCATATATTTT. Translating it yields CAISGQGNTIYF.

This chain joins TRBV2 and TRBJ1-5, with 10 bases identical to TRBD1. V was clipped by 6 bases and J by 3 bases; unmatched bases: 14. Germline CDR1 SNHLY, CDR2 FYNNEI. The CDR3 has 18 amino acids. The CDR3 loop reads CASSARDRGASNNQPQHF. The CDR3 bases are TGTGCCAGCAGCGCCCGGGACAGGGGAGCTTCGAACAATCAGCCCCAGCATTTT.

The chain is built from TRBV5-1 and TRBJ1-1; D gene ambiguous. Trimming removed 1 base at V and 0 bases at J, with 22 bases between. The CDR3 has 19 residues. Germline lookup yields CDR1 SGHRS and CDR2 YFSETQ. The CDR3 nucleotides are TGCGCCAGCAGCTTGAAGAGGTTGCACCCAGTGGTGATGAACACTGAAGCTTTCTTT. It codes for CASSLKRLHPVVMNTEAFF.

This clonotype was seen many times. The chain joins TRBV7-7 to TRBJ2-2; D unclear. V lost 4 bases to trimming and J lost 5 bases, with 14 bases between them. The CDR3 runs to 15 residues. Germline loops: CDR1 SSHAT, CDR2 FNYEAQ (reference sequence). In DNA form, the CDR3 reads TGTGCCAGCAGCTCCCCACGCCCTCGGACCGGGGAGCTGTTTTTT. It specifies CASSSPRPRTGELFF.

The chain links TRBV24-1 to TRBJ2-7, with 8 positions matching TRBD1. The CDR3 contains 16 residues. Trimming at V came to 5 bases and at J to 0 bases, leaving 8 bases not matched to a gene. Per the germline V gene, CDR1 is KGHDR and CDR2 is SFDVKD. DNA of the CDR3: TGTGCCACCAGTGGAAAGGGGGACAGGAGCTCCTACGAGCAGTACTTC. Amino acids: CATSGKGDRSSYEQYF.

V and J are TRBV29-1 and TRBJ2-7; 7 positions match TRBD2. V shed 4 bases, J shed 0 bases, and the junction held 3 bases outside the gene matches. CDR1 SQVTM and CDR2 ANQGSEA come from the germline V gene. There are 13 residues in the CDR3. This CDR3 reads CSVVGGISYEQYF. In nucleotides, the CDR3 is TGCAGCGTTGTGGGGGGGATCTCCTACGAGCAGTACTTC.

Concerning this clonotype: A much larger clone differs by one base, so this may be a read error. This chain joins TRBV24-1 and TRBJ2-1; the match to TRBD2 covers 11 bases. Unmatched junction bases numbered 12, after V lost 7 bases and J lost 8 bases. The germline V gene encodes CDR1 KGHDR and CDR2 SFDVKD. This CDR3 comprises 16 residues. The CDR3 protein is CATSGSSGRLHDEQFF. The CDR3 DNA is TGTGCCACCAGCGGGTCTAGCGGGAGGCTACACGATGAGCAGTTCTTC.